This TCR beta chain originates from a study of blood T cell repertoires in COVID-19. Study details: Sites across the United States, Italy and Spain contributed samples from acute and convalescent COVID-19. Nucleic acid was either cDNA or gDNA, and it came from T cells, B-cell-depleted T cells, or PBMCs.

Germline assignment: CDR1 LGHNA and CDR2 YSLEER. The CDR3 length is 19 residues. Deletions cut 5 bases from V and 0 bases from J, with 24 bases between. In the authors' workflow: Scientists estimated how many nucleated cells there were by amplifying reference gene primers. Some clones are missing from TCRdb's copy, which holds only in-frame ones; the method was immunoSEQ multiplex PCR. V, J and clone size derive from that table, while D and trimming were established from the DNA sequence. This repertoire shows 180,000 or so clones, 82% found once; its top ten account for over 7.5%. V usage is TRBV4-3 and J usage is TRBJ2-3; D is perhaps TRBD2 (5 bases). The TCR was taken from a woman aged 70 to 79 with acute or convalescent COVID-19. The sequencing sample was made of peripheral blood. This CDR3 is CASSTNTGGGPRSTDTQYF. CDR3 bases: TGCGCCAGCAGCACGAATACGGGCGGAGGCCCGCGAAGCACAGATACGCAGTATTTT.